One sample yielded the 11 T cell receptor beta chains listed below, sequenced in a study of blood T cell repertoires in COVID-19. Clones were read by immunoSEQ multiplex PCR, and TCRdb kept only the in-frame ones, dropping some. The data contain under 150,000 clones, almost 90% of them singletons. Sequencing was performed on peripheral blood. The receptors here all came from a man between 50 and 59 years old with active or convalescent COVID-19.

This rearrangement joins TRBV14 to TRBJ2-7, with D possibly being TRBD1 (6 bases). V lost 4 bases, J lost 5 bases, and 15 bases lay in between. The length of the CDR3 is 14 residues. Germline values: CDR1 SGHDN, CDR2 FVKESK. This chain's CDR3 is CASSRERRGNEQYF. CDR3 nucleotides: TGTGCCAGCAGCCGAGAGCGCAGGGGCAACGAGCAGTACTTC. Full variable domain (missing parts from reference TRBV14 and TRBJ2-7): EAGVTQFPSHSVIEKGQTVTLRCDPISGHDNLYWYRRVMGKEIKFLLHFVKESKQDESGMPNNRFLAERTGGTYSTLKVQPAELEDSGVYFCASSRERRGNEQYFGPGTRLTVT.

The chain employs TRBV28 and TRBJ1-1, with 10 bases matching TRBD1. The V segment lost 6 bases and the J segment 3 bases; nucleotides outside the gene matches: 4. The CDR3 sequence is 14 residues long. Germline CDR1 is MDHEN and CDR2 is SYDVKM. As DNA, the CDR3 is TGTGCCAGCAGACGGACAGGGGGGGACACTGAAGCTTTCTTT. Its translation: CASRRTGGDTEAFF.

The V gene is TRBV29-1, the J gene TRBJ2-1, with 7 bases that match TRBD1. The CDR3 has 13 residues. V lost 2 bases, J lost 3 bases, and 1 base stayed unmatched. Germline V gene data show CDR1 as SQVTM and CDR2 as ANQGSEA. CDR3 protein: CSVETGVYNEQFF. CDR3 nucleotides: TGCAGCGTTGAAACAGGGGTCTACAATGAGCAGTTCTTC.

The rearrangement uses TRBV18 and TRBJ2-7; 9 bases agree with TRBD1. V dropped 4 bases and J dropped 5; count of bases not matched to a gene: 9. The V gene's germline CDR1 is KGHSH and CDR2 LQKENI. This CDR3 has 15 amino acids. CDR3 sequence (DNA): TGTGCCAGCTCACTACCGGGACAGGGTTTCAACGAGCAGTACTTC. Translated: CASSLPGQGFNEQYF.

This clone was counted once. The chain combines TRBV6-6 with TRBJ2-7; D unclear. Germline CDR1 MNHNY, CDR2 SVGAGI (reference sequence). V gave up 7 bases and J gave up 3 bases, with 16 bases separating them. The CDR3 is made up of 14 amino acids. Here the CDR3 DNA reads TGTGCCAGCACTCTGGCAGGCTGGAACTACGAGCAGTACTTC. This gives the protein CASTLAGWNYEQYF.

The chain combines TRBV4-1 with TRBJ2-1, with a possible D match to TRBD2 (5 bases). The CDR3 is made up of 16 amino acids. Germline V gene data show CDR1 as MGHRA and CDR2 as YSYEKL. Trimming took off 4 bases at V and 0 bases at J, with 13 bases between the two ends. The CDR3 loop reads CASSPTPGFSYNEQFF. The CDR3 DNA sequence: TGCGCCAGCAGCCCGACCCCGGGATTCTCCTACAATGAGCAGTTCTTC.

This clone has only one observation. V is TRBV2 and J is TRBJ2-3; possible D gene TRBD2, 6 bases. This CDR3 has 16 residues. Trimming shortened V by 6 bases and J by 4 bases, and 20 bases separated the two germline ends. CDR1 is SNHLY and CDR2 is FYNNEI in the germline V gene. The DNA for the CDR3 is TGTGCCAGCAGCCGGGACTCGGGCGTTAGGTCAGATACGCAGTATTTT. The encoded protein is CASSRDSGVRSDTQYF.

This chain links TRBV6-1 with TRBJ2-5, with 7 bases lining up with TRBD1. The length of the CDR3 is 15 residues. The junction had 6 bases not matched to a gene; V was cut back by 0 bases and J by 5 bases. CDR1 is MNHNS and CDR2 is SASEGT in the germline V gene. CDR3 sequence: CASSEARGRVETQYF. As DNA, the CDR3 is TGTGCCAGCAGTGAAGCAAGGGGGCGGGTGGAGACCCAGTACTTC.

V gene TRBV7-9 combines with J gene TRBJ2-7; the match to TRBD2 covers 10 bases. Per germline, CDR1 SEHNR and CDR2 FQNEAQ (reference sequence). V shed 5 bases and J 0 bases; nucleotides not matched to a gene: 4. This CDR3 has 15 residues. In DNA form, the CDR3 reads TGTGCCAGCAGCCCACTAGCGGGAAGCTCCTACGAGCAGTACTTC. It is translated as CASSPLAGSSYEQYF.

CDR3 loop: CASSLIRGRRGQETQYF. The CDR3 DNA sequence: TGTGCCAGCAGCCTAATCAGGGGGCGTAGAGGGCAAGAGACCCAGTACTTC. The V call is TRBV3-1 (or the pseudogene TRBV3-2), the J call TRBJ2-5; 8 nucleotides agree with TRBD1. The length of the CDR3 is 17 residues. V gave up 4 bases and J gave up 2 bases; unmatched junction bases: 12. Germline-derived CDR1 and CDR2 are LGHDT and YNNKEL (reference sequence).

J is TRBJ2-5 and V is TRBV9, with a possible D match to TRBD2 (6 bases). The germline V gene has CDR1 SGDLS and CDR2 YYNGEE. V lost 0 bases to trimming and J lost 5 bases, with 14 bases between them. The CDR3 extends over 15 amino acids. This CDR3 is CASSVAGLASETQYF. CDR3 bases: TGTGCCAGCAGCGTAGCTGGGCTAGCGAGTGAGACCCAGTACTTC.